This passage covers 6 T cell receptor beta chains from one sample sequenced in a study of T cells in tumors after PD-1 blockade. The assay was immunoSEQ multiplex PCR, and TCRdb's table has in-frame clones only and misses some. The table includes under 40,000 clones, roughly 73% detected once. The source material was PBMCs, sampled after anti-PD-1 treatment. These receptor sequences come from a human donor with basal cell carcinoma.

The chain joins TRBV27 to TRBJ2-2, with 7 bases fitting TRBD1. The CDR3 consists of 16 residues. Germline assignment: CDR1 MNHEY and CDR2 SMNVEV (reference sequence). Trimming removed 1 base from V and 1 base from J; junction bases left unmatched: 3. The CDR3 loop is CASSLWAGGNTGELFF. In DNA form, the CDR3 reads TGTGCCAGCAGTTTATGGGCAGGGGGGAACACCGGGGAGCTGTTTTTT.

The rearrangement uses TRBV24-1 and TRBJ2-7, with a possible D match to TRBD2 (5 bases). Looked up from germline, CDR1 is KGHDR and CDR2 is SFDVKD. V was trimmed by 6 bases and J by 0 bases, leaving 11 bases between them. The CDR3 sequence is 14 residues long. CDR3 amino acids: CATSQRGSSYEQYF. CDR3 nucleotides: TGTGCCACCAGTCAACGGGGTAGCTCCTACGAGCAGTACTTC.

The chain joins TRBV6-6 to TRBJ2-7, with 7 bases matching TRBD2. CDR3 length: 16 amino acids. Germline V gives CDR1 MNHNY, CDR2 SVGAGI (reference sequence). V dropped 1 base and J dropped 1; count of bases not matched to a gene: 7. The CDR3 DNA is TGTGCCAGCAGTTACTTAGCTGGACTAGGGTCCTACGAGCAGTACTTC. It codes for CASSYLAGLGSYEQYF.

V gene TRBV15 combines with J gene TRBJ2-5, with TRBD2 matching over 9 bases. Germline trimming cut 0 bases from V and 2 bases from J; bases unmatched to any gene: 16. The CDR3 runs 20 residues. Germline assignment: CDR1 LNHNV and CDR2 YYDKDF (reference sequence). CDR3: CATSRDLVSGGGGWQETQYF. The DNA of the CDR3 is TGTGCCACCAGCAGAGATCTGGTTAGCGGGGGCGGTGGGTGGCAAGAGACCCAGTACTTC.

The CDR3 DNA reads TGTGCCAGCAGTCCCGCCGGAGTAGTGGAGAACACTGAAGCTTTCTTT. Translation: CASSPAGVVENTEAFF. The rearrangement joins TRBV28 to TRBJ1-1; D is unresolved. CDR1 MDHEN and CDR2 SYDVKM come from the germline V gene. The CDR3 loop spans 16 amino acids. The V gene lost 5 bases and the J gene lost 1 base, with 17 bases spanning the gap. The variable domain in full, completed from reference TRBV28 and TRBJ1-1, reads DVKVTQSSRYLVKRTGEKVFLECVQDMDHENMFWYRQDPGLGLRLIYFSYDVKMKEKGDIPEGYSVSREKKERFSLILESASTNQTSMYLCASSPAGVVENTEAFFGQGTRLTVV.

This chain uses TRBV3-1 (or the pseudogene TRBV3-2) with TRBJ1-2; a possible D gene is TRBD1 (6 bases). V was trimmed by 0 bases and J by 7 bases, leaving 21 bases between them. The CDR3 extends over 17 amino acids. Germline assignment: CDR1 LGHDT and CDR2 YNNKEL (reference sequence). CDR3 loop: CASSQEGSGRGPSGYTF. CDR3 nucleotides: TGTGCCAGCAGCCAAGAAGGTTCGGGCAGGGGACCTTCTGGCTACACCTTC.